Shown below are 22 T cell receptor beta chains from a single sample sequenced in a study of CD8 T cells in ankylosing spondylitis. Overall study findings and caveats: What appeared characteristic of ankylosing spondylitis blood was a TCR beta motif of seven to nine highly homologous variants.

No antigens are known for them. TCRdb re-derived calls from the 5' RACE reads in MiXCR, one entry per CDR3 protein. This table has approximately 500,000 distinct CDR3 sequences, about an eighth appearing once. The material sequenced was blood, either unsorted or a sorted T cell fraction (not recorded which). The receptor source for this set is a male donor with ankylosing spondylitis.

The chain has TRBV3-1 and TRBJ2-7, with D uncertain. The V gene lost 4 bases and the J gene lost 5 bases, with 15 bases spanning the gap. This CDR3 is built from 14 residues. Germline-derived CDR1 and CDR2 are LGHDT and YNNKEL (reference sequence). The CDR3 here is CASSPKPGLDEQYV. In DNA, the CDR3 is TGTGCCAGCAGCCCTAAACCCGGGCTGGACGAGCAGTACGTC.

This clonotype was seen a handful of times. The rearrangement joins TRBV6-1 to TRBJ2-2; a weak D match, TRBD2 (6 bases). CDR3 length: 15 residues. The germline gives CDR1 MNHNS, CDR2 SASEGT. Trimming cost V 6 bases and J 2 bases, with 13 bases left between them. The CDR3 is CASRKGTYNTGELFF. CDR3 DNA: TGTGCCAGCAGGAAGGGGACTTATAACACCGGGGAGCTGTTTTTT.

The CDR3 loop is CASSESGQGLLAGANVLTF. The CDR3 bases are TGTGCCAGCAGCGAGTCGGGACAGGGGCTTTTGGCTGGGGCCAACGTCCTGACTTTC. The V call is TRBV11-1, the J call TRBJ2-6; TRBD1 matches at 10 bases. V shed 5 bases, J shed 2 bases, and the junction held 12 bases outside the gene matches. From germline, CDR1 is SGHAT and CDR2 FQDESV (reference sequence). CDR3 length: 19 residues.

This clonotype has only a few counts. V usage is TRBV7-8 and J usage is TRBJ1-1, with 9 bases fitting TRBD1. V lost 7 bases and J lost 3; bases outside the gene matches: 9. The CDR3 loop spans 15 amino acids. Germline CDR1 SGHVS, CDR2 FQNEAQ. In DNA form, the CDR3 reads TGTGCCAGCACCGAACAGGGGGCGACGGACACTGAAGCTTTCTTT. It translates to CASTEQGATDTEAFF.

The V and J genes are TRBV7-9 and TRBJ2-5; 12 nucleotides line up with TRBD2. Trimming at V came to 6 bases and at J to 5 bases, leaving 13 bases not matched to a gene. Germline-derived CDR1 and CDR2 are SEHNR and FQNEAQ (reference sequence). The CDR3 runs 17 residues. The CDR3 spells CASSYKTSGRILETQYF. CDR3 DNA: TGTGCCAGCAGTTATAAGACTAGCGGGAGAATACTGGAGACCCAGTACTTC.

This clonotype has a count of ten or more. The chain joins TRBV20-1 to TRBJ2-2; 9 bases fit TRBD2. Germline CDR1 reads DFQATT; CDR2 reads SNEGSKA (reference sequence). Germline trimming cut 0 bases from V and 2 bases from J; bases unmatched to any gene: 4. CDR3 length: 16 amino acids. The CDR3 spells CSARDLLAGNTGELFF. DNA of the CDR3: TGCAGTGCTAGAGATCTCCTAGCGGGAAACACCGGGGAGCTGTTTTTT.

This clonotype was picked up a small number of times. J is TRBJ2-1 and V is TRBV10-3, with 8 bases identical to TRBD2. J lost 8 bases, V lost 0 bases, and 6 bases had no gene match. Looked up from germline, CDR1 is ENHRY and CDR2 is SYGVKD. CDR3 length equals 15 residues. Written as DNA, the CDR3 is TGTGCCATCAGTGAGTCTAGCGGGGATATTCATGAGCAGTTCTTC. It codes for CAISESSGDIHEQFF.

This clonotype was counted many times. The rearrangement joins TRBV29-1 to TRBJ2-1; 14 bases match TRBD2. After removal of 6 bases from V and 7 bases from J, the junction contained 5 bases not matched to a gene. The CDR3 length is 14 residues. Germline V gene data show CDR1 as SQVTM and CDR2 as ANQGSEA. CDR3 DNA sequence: TGCAGCGTAGGGACTAGCGGGAGTAGAAATGAGCAGTTCTTC. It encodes CSVGTSGSRNEQFF.

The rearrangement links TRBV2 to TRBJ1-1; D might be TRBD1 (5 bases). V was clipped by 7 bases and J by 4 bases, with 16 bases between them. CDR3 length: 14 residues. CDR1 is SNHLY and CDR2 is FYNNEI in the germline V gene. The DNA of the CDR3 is TGTGCCAGCACAAAGCAGGGATGGGTCACTGAAGCTTTCTTT. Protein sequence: CASTKQGWVTEAFF.

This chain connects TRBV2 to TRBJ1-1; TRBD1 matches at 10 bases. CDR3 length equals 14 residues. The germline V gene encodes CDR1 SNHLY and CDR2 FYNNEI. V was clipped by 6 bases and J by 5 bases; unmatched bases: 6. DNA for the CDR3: TGTGCCAGCAGGGGGGACAGGGGTTATACTGAAGCTTTCTTT. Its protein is CASRGDRGYTEAFF.

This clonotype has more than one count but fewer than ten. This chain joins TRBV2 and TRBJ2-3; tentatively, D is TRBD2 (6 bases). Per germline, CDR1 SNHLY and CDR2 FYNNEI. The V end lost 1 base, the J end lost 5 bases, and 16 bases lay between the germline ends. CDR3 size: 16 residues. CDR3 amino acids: CASSEGAGPGKDTQYF. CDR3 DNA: TGTGCCAGCAGTGAAGGTGCGGGACCCGGGAAAGATACGCAGTATTTT.

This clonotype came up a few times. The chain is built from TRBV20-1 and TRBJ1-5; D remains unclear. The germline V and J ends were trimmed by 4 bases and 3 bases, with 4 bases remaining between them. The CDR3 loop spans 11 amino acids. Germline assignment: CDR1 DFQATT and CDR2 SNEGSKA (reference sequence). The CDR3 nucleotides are TGCAGTGCTACCGACAATCAGCCCCAGCATTTT. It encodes CSATDNQPQHF.

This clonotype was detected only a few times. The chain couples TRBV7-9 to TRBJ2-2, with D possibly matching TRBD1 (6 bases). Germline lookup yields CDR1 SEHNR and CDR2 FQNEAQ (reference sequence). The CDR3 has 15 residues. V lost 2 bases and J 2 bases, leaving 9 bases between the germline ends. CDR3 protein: CASSLKQGNTGELFF. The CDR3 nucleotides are TGTGCCAGCAGCTTAAAACAGGGAAACACCGGGGAGCTGTTTTTT.

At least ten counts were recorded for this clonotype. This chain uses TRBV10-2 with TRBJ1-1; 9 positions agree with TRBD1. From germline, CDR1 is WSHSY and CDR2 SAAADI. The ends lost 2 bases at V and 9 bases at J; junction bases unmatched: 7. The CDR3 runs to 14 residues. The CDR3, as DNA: TGCGCCAGCAGTGAGGAGAGGGACAGGGCGAAAGCTTTCTTT. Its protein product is CASSEERDRAKAFF.

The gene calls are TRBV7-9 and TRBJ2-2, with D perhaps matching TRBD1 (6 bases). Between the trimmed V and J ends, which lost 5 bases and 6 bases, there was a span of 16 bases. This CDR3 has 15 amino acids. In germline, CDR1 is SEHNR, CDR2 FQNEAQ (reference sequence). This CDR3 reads CASSPGRGVSGELFF. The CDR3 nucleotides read TGTGCCAGCAGCCCCGGCAGGGGAGTGTCCGGGGAGCTGTTTTTT.

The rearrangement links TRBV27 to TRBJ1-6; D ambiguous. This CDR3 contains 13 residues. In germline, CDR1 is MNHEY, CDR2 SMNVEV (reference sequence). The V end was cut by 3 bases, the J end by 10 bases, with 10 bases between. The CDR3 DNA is TGTGCCAGCAGTTTCCCCCCCCCGTCACCCCTCCACTTT. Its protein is CASSFPPPSPLHF.

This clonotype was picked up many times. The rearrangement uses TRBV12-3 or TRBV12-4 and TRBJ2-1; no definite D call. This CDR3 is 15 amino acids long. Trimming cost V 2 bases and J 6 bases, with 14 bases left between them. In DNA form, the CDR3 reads TGTGCCAGCAGTTTATTAGAGTCAGCGAGCAATGAGCAGTTCTTC. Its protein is CASSLLESASNEQFF.

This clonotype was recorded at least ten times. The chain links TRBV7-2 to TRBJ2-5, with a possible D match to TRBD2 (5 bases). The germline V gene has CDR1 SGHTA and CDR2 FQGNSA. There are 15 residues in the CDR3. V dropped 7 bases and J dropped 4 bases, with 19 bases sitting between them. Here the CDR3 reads CASTRNSAIRETQYF. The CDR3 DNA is TGTGCCAGCACCCGAAATAGCGCCATCAGAGAGACCCAGTACTTC.

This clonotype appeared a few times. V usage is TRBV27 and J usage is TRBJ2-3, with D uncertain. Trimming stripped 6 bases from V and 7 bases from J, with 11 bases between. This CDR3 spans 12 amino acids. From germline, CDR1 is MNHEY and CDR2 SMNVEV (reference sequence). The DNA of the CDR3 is TGTGCCAGCAGCGGGTACCGGAATACGCAGTATTTT. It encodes CASSGYRNTQYF.

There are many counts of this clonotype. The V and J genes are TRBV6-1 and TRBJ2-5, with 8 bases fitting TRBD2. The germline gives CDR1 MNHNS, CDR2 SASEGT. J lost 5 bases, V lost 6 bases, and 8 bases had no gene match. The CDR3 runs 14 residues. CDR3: CASRPAGVGETQYF. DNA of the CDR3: TGTGCCAGCAGGCCAGCGGGAGTGGGGGAGACCCAGTACTTC.

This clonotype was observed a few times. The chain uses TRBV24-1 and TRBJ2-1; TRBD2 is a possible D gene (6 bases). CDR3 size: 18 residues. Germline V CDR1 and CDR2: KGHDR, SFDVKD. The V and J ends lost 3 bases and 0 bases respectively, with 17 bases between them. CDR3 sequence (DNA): TGTGCCACCAGTGATGGGGTCCTAGCGTCTAGCTCCTACAATGAGCAGTTCTTC. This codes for CATSDGVLASSSYNEQFF.

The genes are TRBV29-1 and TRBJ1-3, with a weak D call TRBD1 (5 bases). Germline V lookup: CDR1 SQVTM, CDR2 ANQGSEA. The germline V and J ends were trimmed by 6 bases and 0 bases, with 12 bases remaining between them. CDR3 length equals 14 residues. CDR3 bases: TGCAGCGTAGACAGCCTAAGCTCTGGAAACACCATATATTTT. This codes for CSVDSLSSGNTIYF. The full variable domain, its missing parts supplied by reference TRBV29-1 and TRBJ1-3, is SAVISQKPSRDICQRGTSLTIQCQVDSQVTMMFWYRQQPGQSLTLIATANQGSEATYESGFVIDKFPISRPNLTFSTLTVSNMSPEDSSIYLCSVDSLSSGNTIYFGEGSWLTVV.